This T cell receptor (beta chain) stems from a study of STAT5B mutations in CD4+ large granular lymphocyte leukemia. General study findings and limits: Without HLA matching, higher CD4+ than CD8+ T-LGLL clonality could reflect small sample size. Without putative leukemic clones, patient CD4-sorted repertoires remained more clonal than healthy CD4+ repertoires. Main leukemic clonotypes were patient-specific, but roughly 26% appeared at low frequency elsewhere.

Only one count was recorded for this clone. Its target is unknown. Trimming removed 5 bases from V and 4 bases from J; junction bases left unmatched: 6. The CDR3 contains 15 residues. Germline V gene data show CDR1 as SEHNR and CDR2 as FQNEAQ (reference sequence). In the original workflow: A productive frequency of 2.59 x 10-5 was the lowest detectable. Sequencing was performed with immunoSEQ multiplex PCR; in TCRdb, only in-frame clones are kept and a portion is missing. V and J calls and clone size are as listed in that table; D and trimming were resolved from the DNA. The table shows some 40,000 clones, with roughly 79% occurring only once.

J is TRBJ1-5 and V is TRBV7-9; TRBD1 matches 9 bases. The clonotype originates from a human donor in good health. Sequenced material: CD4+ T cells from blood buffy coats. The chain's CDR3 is CASSGTGTGNQPQHF. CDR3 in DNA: TGTGCCAGCAGCGGTACCGGGACAGGGAATCAGCCCCAGCATTTT.